This T cell receptor (beta chain) is drawn from a study of blood T cells in healthy people across ages. This clonotype was seen a handful of times. V was clipped by 6 bases and J by 3 bases, with 11 bases between them. Per the germline V gene, CDR1 is DFQATT and CDR2 is SNEGSKA (reference sequence). The CDR3 loop spans 12 amino acids. Together with a sample-barcoded 5' primer, a J-beta primer mix was included in a second PCR lasting about 7 to 11 cycles. In TCRdb, the 5' RACE reads were re-called with MiXCR into one record per CDR3 protein. The sample carries around 1,600,000 distinct CDR3 sequences, about 45% recorded once.

Sequenced input: blood. This chain joins TRBV20-1 and TRBJ1-2; D gene uncertain. The receptor comes from a woman aged 18 to 35 in good health. CDR3 nucleotides: TGCAGTGCACAGACGGGGTACTATGGCTACACCTTC. Translated, it gives CSAQTGYYGYTF.